This T cell receptor beta chain was identified during a study of T cells in localized non-small cell lung cancer. The method was immunoSEQ multiplex PCR; TCRdb's version includes in-frame clones alone and lacks a portion of them. This sample carries tens of thousands of clones, approximately 80% of them seen once, and the ten largest clones take 9.5%. Study-level points and caveats: Detection in adjacent lung was observed for a median about 50 of the top 100 tumor clones.

This clone was seen a handful of times. What it recognizes is unknown. The clonotype comes from a female donor of 60 years or more with stage I lung adenocarcinoma. The source was peripheral blood, collected before any cancer treatment.

The CDR3 reads CASSAHRDTQYF. CDR3 nucleotide sequence: TGTGCCAGCAGCGCCCATAGGGATACGCAGTATTTT. The chain uses TRBV11-2 and TRBJ2-3; D unresolved. This CDR3 has 12 amino acids. Looked up from germline, CDR1 is SGHAT and CDR2 is FQNNGV. Trimming left V 5 bases short and J 6 bases short, with 9 bases between. The full variable domain, its missing parts supplied by reference TRBV11-2 and TRBJ2-3, is EAGVAQSPRYKIIEKRQSVAFWCNPISGHATLYWYQQILGQGPKLLIQFQNNGVVDDSQLPKDRFSAERLKGVDSTLKIQPAKLEDSAVYLCASSAHRDTQYFGPGTRLTVL.